The 14 T cell receptor beta chains below all came from one sample that was sequenced in a study of shared clonotypes between healthy human individuals. CD45RO-negative, CCR7-positively selected cells formed the naive CD8 fraction, excluding terminally differentiated effector memory CD45RA+ cells. The table came from immunoSEQ multiplex PCR; TCRdb's copy has only in-frame clones and leaves some out. The data contain approximately 2,000,000 clones, about 94% of them singletons. The sequencing sample was made of naive CD8+ T cells from PBMCs. The receptors stem from a man younger than 35 in good health. Some clones in this sample may be carry-over from other donors' samples.

CDR3 in amino acids: CASSLSPYNSPLHF. In nucleotides, the CDR3 is TGTGCCAGCAGCTTGAGCCCCTATAATTCACCCCTCCACTTT. The chain recombines TRBV7-9 with TRBJ1-6; D gene unclear. V lost 3 bases and J lost 2, with 5 bases in between. Germline V CDR1 and CDR2: SEHNR, FQNEAQ (reference sequence). The CDR3 runs 14 residues.

The chain carries TRBV28 and TRBJ2-7, with 7 nucleotides matching TRBD1. The junction had 11 bases not matched to a gene; V was cut back by 4 bases and J by 2 bases. This CDR3 comprises 16 residues. In germline, CDR1 is MDHEN, CDR2 SYDVKM. For the CDR3, the DNA is TGTGCCAGCAGTTCCAGATGGACAGGCATAGCCTACGAGCAGTACTTC. The encoded protein is CASSSRWTGIAYEQYF.

Worth noting for this clone: The sample has other DNA sequences that encode this CDR3 too. The V call is TRBV7-9, the J call TRBJ2-7; D assignment may be TRBD1 or TRBD2 (5 bases each). The CDR3 is made up of 14 amino acids. Germline assignment: CDR1 SEHNR and CDR2 FQNEAQ (reference sequence). Trimming shortened V by 5 bases and J by 1 base, and 12 bases separated the two germline ends. CDR3 bases: TGTGCCAGCAGCCCACGGGACGGATCCTACGAGCAGTACTTC. This codes for CASSPRDGSYEQYF.

The chain is built from TRBV28 and TRBJ1-4; no clear D. The germline V and J ends were trimmed by 5 bases and 4 bases, with 17 bases remaining between them. Germline CDR1 and CDR2: MDHEN and SYDVKM. This CDR3 has 16 residues. The CDR3 sequence is CASSPLRGSGNEKLFF. CDR3 sequence (DNA): TGTGCCAGCAGTCCCCTGCGAGGGAGTGGTAATGAAAAACTGTTTTTT.

In this sample, this clone turned up once. The rearrangement uses TRBV2 and TRBJ1-2, with TRBD1 matching over 8 bases. This CDR3 region has 16 residues. The V and J ends lost 10 bases and 0 bases, in that order; junction bases with no gene match: 13. Germline CDR1 is SNHLY and CDR2 is FYNNEI. The CDR3 region has the DNA TGTGCCACTATCTACAGGGGGACAATAGCTAACTATGGCTACACCTTC. Translation: CATIYRGTIANYGYTF. The full variable domain, in which reference TRBV2 and TRBJ1-2 provide the parts outside the CDR3, is EPEVTQTPSHQVTQMGQEVILRCVPISNHLYFYWYRQILGQKVEFLVSFYNNEISEKSEIFDDQFSVERPDGSNFTLKIRSTKLEDSAMYFCATIYRGTIANYGYTFGSGTRLTVV.

V and J are TRBV2 and TRBJ2-7, with no clear D. CDR1 is SNHLY, CDR2 FYNNEI, per germline. The CDR3 has 12 amino acids. Between the trimmed V and J ends, which lost 1 base and 5 bases, there was a span of 6 bases. CDR3 in DNA: TGTGCCAGCAGTGAAGGGGTCCACGAGCAGTACTTC. This translates into CASSEGVHEQYF.

The chain carries TRBV10-3 and TRBJ1-2, with 9 bases fitting TRBD1. This CDR3 spans 16 amino acids. Germline CDR1 and CDR2: ENHRY and SYGVKD. The V gene end was trimmed by 0 bases and the J gene end by 5 bases; junction bases not matched to a gene: 7. Here the CDR3 reads CAISESIPTGGYGYTF. DNA of the CDR3: TGTGCCATCAGTGAGTCGATCCCGACAGGGGGGTATGGCTACACCTTC.

This clone showed up just once. Additional DNA sequences in this sample encode the identical CDR3. V is TRBV28 and J is TRBJ2-1, with 11 bases aligning to TRBD2. Trimming cost V 6 bases and J 3 bases; bases outside gene matches: 4. Germline CDR1 reads MDHEN; CDR2 reads SYDVKM. The CDR3 spans 15 residues. CDR3 loop: CASSSGTSGYNEQFF. DNA for the CDR3: TGTGCCAGCAGCTCCGGGACTAGCGGCTACAATGAGCAGTTCTTC.

The chain links TRBV10-3 to TRBJ2-7, with D perhaps matching TRBD2 (6 bases). Germline CDR1 and CDR2: ENHRY and SYGVKD. V gave up 5 bases and J gave up 7 bases, with 9 bases separating them. The CDR3 length is 11 residues. The CDR3 DNA sequence: TGTGCCATCAGTACCCGGGAGGAGCAGTACTTC. Translated, it gives CAISTREEQYF.

V usage is TRBV10-2 and J usage is TRBJ2-2; the D gene is possibly TRBD2 (5 bases). CDR3 length: 10 residues. V was cut by 8 bases and J by 10 bases, with 8 bases left in between. Germline values: CDR1 WSHSY, CDR2 SAAADI. CDR3 sequence (DNA): TGCGCCAGCGAGGGTTTGGAGCTGTTTTTT. Amino acid sequence: CASEGLELFF.

This clone was seen once. This chain links TRBV27 with TRBJ2-7, with TRBD2 matching 7 bases. In germline, CDR1 is MNHEY, CDR2 SMNVEV (reference sequence). The length of the CDR3 is 15 residues. V was pared by 6 bases and J by 6 bases, with 14 bases of the junction left unmatched. CDR3 amino acids: CASRTRAGVVFEQYF. Written as DNA, the CDR3 is TGTGCCAGCAGAACCCGGGCGGGAGTCGTTTTCGAGCAGTACTTC.

There are a few counts of this clone. The rearrangement links TRBV19 to TRBJ2-2; 9 nucleotides match TRBD2. Trimming removed 9 bases from V and 4 bases from J; junction bases left unmatched: 12. There are 16 residues in the CDR3. Germline CDR1 and CDR2: LNHDA and SQIVND (reference sequence). The CDR3 protein is CARDLAGRQGTGELFF. CDR3 nucleotide sequence: TGTGCCAGAGACCTAGCGGGACGCCAGGGCACCGGGGAGCTGTTTTTT.

The gene calls are TRBV6-1 and TRBJ2-1; tentatively, D is TRBD2 (6 bases). Between the trimmed V and J ends, which lost 2 bases and 10 bases, there was a span of 12 bases. Germline values: CDR1 MNHNS, CDR2 SASEGT. The CDR3 spans 13 residues. The CDR3 reads CASSEFGAGEQFF. For the CDR3, the DNA is TGTGCCAGCAGTGAATTCGGGGCGGGAGAGCAGTTCTTC.

The chain uses TRBV9 and TRBJ1-1; D gene ambiguous. This CDR3 comprises 15 residues. V was trimmed by 0 bases and J by 4 bases, leaving 13 bases between them. CDR1 is SGDLS and CDR2 is YYNGEE in the germline V gene. CDR3 sequence reads: CASSVGSKIGTEAFF. CDR3 nucleotide sequence: TGTGCCAGCAGCGTAGGCAGTAAGATTGGCACTGAAGCTTTCTTT.